The source of this TCR beta chain is a study of human T cells and chemical hapten exposure. In the study overall: Skin of the upper inner arm, around 2 cm by around 2 cm, received 2% DPC for sensitization. Study conclusions and caveats: Every donor had alopecia, and their immune response may therefore differ from healthy people's.

Time point given: patch test 3, about 24 weeks after DPC sensitization. Treatment reported: therapeutic diphenylcyclopropenone sensitization with weekly scalp DPC. Investigators collected blood before applying each patch test. TCRdb ran MiXCR on the RACE reads and lists one entry per CDR3 protein. The sample contains under 100,000 distinct CDR3 sequences, roughly a tenth of which appear only once. Germline V gene sequence: CDR1 LGHDT, CDR2 YNNKEL (reference sequence). CDR3 length: 15 residues. Losses at the gene ends were 1 base for V and 4 bases for J; bases not matched to a gene: 3. This clonotype was counted at least ten times. Its antigen is unknown.

The TCR sequence derives from a woman between 50 and 59 years old with alopecia areata. Some clones in this sample may be carry-over from other donors' samples. This chain joins TRBV3-1 and TRBJ2-3; TRBD2 agrees at 9 bases. The sequencing here drew on whole blood, taken in connection with sensitization to the hapten diphenylcyclopropenone (DPC). CDR3 sequence (DNA): TGTGCCAGCAGCCAAGTTAGCGGGAGTGCAGATACGCAGTATTTT. The encoded protein is CASSQVSGSADTQYF.